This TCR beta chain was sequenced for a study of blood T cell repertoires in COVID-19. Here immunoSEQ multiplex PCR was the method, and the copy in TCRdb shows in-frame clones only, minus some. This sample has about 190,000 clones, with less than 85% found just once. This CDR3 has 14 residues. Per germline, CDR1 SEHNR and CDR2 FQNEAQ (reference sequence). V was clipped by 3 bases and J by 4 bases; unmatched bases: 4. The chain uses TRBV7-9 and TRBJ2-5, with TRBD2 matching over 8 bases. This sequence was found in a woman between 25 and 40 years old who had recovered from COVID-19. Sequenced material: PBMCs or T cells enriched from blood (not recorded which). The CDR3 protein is CASSLIAGIETQYF. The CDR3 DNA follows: TGTGCCAGCAGCTTGATAGCGGGAATAGAGACCCAGTACTTC.